This T cell receptor beta chain was captured by sequencing in a study of T cell responses to AZD1222 COVID-19 vaccine. Regarding the study as a whole: Donors were largely white British and mainly female; clonal diversity was possibly underestimated. Increases in Spike-specific TCR breadth and depth were seen after two AZD1222 doses.

The V end was cut by 1 base, the J end by 2 bases, with 11 bases between. Germline V gene data show CDR1 as KGHSH and CDR2 as LQKENI. The CDR3 length is 15 residues. Sequenced by immunoSEQ multiplex PCR; TCRdb stores in-frame clones only, minus some. The sample has about 110,000 clones, 92% seen once. Comment on this clone: The target antigen is unknown.

This specimen consisted of peripheral blood, obtained 28 days after the second AZD1222 dose. The receptor comes from an adult who received the AZD1222 COVID-19 vaccine. V is TRBV18 and J is TRBJ1-1, with D unresolved. The CDR3: CASSPRSGLNTEAFF. CDR3 coding DNA: TGTGCCAGCTCACCACGTTCCGGGCTTAACACTGAAGCTTTCTTT.